A selection of T cell receptor beta chains follows, all from one sample in a study of blood T cell repertoires in COVID-19. Repertoires were generated with immunoSEQ multiplex PCR, while TCRdb's copy carries only in-frame clones and drops some. Among roughly 100,000 clones listed, approximately 80% were seen once. The sequenced material came from peripheral blood. These TCRs come from a human donor in a cohort sampled during active or convalescent COVID-19. Both conserved end residues are part of each CDR3. Fields, in order: V gene, D gene, J gene, CDR3 DNA, CDR3 protein. The D gene is left open where the match is weak.

>TRBV5-5|TRBD1|TRBJ1-4
TGTGCCAGCAGCTTGTCCCGGACAGGGGCATCTGAAAAACTGTTTTTT
CASSLSRTGASEKLFF
>TRBV7-2|TRBD2|TRBJ2-3
TGTGCCAGCAGCTTAGAGCGGGGCGCCCTCCCAGATACGCAGTATTTT
CASSLERGALPDTQYF
>TRBV5-1|-|TRBJ2-1
TGCGCCAGCAGCTTGGATGGCGGGAAGACCTACAATGAGCAGTTCTTC
CASSLDGGKTYNEQFF
>TRBV2|-|TRBJ2-2
TGTGCCAGCAGTGAATTCCCACCTAGTTTTTCGAACACCGGGGAGCTGTTTTTT
CASSEFPPSFSNTGELFF
>TRBV5-1|TRBD1|TRBJ2-7
TGCGCCAGCACAACCGGGACAGGGAGTGGGCAGTACTTC
CASTTGTGSGQYF
>TRBV11-3|TRBD1|TRBJ2-3
TGTGCCAGCAGCCCATTAGGGGCGGGACAGGGACTCCTAGGCACAGATACGCAGTATTTT
CASSPLGAGQGLLGTDTQYF
>TRBV7-9|TRBD1|TRBJ1-2
TGTGCCAGCACGACGCCGACAGGGCAGACCTATGGCTACACCTTC
CASTTPTGQTYGYTF
>TRBV29-1|-|TRBJ1-4
TGCAGCGTTGAATCGGGAGCCATACATGAAAAACTGTTTTTT
CSVESGAIHEKLFF
>TRBV2|-|TRBJ1-6
TGTGCCAGCTGTGGAGAGTCCTATAATTCACCCCTCCACTTT
CASCGESYNSPLHF
>TRBV7-9|TRBD2|TRBJ2-1
TGTGCCAGCAGCCCAAGCGGGGTCCGCTACAATGAGCAGTTCTTC
CASSPSGVRYNEQFF
>TRBV7-2|-|TRBJ2-4
TGTGCCAGCAGCTTCGGCGGGTTGGGGAGCATTCAGTACTTC
CASSFGGLGSIQYF
>TRBV7-9|TRBD1|TRBJ1-2
TGTGCCAGCAGCTCTCGGACAGGGAGTGACTATGGCTACACCTTC
CASSSRTGSDYGYTF
>TRBV5-1|TRBD1|TRBJ1-2
TGCGCCAGCAGCTTGCTAACCGGACAGGGCTATGGCTACACCTTC
CASSLLTGQGYGYTF
>TRBV28|-|TRBJ1-3
TGTGCCAGCAGTTTAGAGGTGGCTGGAAACACCATATATTTT
CASSLEVAGNTIYF
>TRBV6-5|-|TRBJ1-3
TGTGCCAGCAGGCCCTCCGACTACTCTGGAAACACCATATATTTT
CASRPSDYSGNTIYF
>TRBV18|-|TRBJ1-1
TGTGCCAGCTCACCAGGCGGTAACACTGAAGCTTTCTTT
CASSPGGNTEAFF
>TRBV21-1|-|TRBJ2-4
TGTGCCAGCACCATCAAAAACATTCAGTACTTC
CASTIKNIQYF
>TRBV6-5|-|TRBJ1-1
TGTGCCAGCAGTTACAACAACGCGAACACTGAAGCTTTCTTT
CASSYNNANTEAFF
>TRBV7-3|TRBD1|TRBJ2-2
TGTGCCAGCAGCTCGACAGGGGTCACCGGGGAGCTGTTTTTT
CASSSTGVTGELFF